This T cell receptor beta chain is drawn from a study of T cells after somatic rescue of genetic block. Germline V CDR1 and CDR2: GTSNPN, SVGIG (reference sequence). The CDR3 consists of 13 residues. V lost 2 bases and J 5 bases, leaving 9 bases between the germline ends. Clones were read by immunoSEQ multiplex PCR, and TCRdb kept only the in-frame ones, dropping some. The sample lists about 63,000 clones, approximately 90% occurring once. This clonotype originated in a man aged 35 to 55. The chain carries TRBV30 and TRBJ2-2; D is unclear. Sequenced sample: peripheral blood mononuclear cells (PBMCs). CDR3 DNA: TGTGCCTGGAGTACCTTCATTACCGGGGAGCTGTTTTTT. Translated, it gives CAWSTFITGELFF.